These 2 T cell receptor beta chains were sequenced from one sample in a study of T cell changes during pregnancy in multiple sclerosis. The repertoire was sequenced with immunoSEQ multiplex PCR; TCRdb's copy has only in-frame clones and lacks some. The table lists fewer than 85,000 clones, around 94% of them singletons. The sequenced sample was peripheral blood, obtained in the third trimester of pregnancy. Source of these receptors: a female donor in good health, enrolled as a control in a pregnancy study.

The V and J genes are TRBV6-5 and TRBJ2-3; 9 bases are shared with TRBD1. This CDR3 is built from 14 residues. Trimming cost V 2 bases and J 4 bases; bases outside gene matches: 1. Germline V gene sequence: CDR1 MNHEY, CDR2 SVGAGI. The CDR3 protein is CASSYGTGPDTQYF. The CDR3 coding sequence is TGTGCCAGCAGTTACGGGACAGGGCCAGATACGCAGTATTTT.

The rearrangement links TRBV5-1 to TRBJ1-5; tentative D call: TRBD1 (6 bases). The CDR3 is made up of 15 amino acids. Germline CDR1 is SGHRS and CDR2 is YFSETQ. The V and J ends lost 1 base and 2 bases respectively, with 10 bases between them. The CDR3 bases are TGCGCCAGCAGCTTGATACAGGGCGGCAATCAGCCCCAGCATTTT. Translating it yields CASSLIQGGNQPQHF. Full variable domain (remainder filled in from reference TRBV5-1 and TRBJ1-5): KAGVTQTPRYLIKTRGQQVTLSCSPISGHRSVSWYQQTPGQGLQFLFEYFSETQRNKGNFPGRFSGRQFSNSRSEMNVSTLELGDSALYLCASSLIQGGNQPQHFGDGTRLSIL.